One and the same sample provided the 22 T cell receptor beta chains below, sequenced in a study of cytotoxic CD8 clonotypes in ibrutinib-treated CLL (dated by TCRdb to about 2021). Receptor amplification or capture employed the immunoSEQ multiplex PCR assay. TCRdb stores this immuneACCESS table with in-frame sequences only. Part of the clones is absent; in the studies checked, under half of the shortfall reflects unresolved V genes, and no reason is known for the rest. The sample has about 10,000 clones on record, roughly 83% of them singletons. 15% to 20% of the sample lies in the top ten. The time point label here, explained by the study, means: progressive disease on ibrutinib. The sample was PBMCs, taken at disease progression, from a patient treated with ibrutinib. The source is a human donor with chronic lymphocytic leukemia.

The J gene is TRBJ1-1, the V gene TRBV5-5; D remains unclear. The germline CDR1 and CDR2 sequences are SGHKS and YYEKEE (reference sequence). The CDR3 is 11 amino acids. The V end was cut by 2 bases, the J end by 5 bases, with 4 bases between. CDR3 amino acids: CASSFETEAFF. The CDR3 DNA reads TGTGCCAGCAGCTTCGAAACTGAAGCTTTCTTT.

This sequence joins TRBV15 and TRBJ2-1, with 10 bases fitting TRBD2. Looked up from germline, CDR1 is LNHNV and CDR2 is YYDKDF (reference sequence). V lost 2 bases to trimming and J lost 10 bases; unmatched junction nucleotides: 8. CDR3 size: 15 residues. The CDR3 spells CATSRMTSGLREQFF. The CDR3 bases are TGTGCCACCAGCAGAATGACTAGCGGGCTGAGAGAGCAGTTCTTC.

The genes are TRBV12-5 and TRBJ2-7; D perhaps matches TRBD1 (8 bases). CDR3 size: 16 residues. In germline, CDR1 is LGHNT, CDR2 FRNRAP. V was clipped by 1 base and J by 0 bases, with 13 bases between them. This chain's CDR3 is CASGLATGGGSYEQYF. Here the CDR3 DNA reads TGTGCTAGTGGTTTGGCCACAGGGGGGGGCTCCTACGAGCAGTACTTC. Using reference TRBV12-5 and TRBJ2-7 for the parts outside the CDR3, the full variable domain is DARVTQTPRHKVTEMGQEVTMRCQPILGHNTVFWYRQTMMQGLELLAYFRNRAPLDDSGMPKDRFSAEMPDATLATLKIQPSEPRDSAVYFCASGLATGGGSYEQYFGPGTRLTVT.

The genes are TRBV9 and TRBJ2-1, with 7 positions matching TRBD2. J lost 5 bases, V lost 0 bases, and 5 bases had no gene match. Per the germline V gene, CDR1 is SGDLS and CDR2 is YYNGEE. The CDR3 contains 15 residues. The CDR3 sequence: CASSVGAGENNEQFF. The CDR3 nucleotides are TGTGCCAGCAGCGTAGGGGCGGGAGAAAACAATGAGCAGTTCTTC.

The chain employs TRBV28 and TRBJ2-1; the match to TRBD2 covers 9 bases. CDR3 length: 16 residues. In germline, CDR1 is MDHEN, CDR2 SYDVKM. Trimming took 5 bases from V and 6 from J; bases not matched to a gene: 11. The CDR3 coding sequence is TGTGCCAGCAGTCTCCGGGGCGGGAGGGGATCCAATGAGCAGTTCTTC. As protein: CASSLRGGRGSNEQFF.

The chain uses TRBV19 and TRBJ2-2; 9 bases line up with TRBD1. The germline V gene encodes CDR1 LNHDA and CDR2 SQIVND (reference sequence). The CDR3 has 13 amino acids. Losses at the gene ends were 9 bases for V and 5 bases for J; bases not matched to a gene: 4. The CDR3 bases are TGTGCCAGCCGGGACAGGGTAACCGGGGAGCTGTTTTTT. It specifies CASRDRVTGELFF.

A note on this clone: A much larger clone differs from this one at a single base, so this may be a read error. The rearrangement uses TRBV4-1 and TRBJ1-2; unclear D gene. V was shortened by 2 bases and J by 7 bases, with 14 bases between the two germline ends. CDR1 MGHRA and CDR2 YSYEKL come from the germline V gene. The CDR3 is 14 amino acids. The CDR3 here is CASSQSEAPGGYTF. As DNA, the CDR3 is TGCGCCAGCAGCCAAAGTGAGGCACCTGGTGGCTACACCTTC.

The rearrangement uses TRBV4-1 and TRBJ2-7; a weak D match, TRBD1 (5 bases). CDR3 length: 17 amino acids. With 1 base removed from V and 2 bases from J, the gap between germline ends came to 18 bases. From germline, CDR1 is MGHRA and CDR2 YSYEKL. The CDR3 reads CASSQGMGQGNPYEQYF. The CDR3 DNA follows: TGCGCCAGCAGCCAAGGAATGGGTCAGGGAAATCCCTACGAGCAGTACTTC.

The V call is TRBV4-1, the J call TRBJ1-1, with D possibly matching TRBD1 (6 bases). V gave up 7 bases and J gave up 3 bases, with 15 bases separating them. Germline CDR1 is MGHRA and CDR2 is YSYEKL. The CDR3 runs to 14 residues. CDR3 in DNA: TGCGCCAGCAACCCTGCGGGGGGGCACACTGAAGCTTTCTTT. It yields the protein CASNPAGGHTEAFF.

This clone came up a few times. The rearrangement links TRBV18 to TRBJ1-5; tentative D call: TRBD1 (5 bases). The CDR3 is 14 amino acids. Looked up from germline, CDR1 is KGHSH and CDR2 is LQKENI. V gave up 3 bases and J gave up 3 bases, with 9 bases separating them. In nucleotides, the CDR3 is TGTGCCAGCTCACCGGGCAGGGACAATCAGCCCCAGCATTTT. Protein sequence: CASSPGRDNQPQHF.

In DNA, the CDR3 is TGTGCCAGCAGCTTACAAATGGGCACTGAAGCTTTCTTT. Protein: CASSLQMGTEAFF. The chain uses TRBV7-6 and TRBJ1-1; no firm D call. There are 13 residues in the CDR3. Trimming took 2 bases from V and 4 from J, leaving 8 bases between them. The germline V gene has CDR1 SGHVS and CDR2 FNYEAQ. The full variable domain, with the rest looked up from reference TRBV7-6 and TRBJ1-1, is GAGVSQSPRYKVTKRGQDVALRCDPISGHVSLYWYRQALGQGPEFLTYFNYEAQQDKSGLPNDRFSAERPEGSISTLTIQRTEQRDSAMYRCASSLQMGTEAFFGQGTRLTVV.

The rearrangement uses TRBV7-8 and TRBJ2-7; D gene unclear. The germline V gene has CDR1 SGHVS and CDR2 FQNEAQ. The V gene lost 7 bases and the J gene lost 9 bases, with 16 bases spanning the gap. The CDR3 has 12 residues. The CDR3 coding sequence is TGTGCCAGCAATGGGAACTCCGGGTTGCAGTACTTC. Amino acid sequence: CASNGNSGLQYF.

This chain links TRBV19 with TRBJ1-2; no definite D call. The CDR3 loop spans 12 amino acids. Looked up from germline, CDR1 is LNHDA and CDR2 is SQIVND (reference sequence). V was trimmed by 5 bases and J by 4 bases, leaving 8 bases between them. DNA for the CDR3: TGTGCCAGTAGTCCGCGTACCTATGGCTACACCTTC. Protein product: CASSPRTYGYTF. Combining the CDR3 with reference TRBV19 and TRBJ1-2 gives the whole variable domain DGGITQSPKYLFRKEGQNVTLSCEQNLNHDAMYWYRQDPGQGLRLIYYSQIVNDFQKGDIAEGYSVSREKKESFPLTVTSAQKNPTAFYLCASSPRTYGYTFGSGTRLTVV.

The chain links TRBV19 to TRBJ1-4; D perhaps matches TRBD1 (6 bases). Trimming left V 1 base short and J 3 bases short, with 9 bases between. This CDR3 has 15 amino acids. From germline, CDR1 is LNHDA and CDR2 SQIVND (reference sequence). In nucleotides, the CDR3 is TGTGCCAGTAGTATAGCGGCAGGGGCTAATGAAAAACTGTTTTTT. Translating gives CASSIAAGANEKLFF.

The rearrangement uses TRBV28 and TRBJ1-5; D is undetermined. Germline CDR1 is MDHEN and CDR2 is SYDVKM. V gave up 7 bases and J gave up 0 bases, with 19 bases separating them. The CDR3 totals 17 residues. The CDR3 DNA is TGTGCCAGCACCCCGTTTGGGCAGATCACTAGCAATCAGCCCCAGCATTTT. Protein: CASTPFGQITSNQPQHF. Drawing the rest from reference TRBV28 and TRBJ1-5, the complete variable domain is DVKVTQSSRYLVKRTGEKVFLECVQDMDHENMFWYRQDPGLGLRLIYFSYDVKMKEKGDIPEGYSVSREKKERFSLILESASTNQTSMYLCASTPFGQITSNQPQHFGDGTRLSIL.

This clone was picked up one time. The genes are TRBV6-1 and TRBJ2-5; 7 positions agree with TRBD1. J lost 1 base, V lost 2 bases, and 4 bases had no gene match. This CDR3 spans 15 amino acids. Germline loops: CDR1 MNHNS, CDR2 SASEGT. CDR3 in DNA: TGTGCCAGCAGTGAAATAGGGGGCGGCCAAGAGACCCAGTACTTC. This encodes CASSEIGGGQETQYF.

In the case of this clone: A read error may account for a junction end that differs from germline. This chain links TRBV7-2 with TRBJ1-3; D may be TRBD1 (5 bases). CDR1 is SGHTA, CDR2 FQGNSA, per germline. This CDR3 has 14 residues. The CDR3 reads CASNLEGSGNTIYF. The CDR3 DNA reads TGTGCCAGCAACTTAGAGGGGTCTGGAAACACCATATATTTT.

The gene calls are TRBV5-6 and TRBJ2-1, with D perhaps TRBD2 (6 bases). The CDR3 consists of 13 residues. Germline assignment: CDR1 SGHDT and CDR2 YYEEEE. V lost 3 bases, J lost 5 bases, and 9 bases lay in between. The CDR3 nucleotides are TGTGCCAGCAGCTGGCGGGGAAACAATGAGCAGTTCTTC. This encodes CASSWRGNNEQFF.

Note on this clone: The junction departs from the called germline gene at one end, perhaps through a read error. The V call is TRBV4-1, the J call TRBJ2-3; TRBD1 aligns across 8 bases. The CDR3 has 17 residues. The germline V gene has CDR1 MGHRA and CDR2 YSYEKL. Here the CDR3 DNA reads TGCGCCAGCAGCCCAGCCTTTGACAGGGGCGGCACAGGTACGCAGTATTTT. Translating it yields CASSPAFDRGGTGTQYF.

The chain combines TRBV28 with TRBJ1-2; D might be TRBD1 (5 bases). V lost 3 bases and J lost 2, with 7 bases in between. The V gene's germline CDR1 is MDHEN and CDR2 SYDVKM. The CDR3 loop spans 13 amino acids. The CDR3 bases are TGTGCCAGCAGTTTTCAGGGAAACTATGGCTACACCTTC. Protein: CASSFQGNYGYTF.

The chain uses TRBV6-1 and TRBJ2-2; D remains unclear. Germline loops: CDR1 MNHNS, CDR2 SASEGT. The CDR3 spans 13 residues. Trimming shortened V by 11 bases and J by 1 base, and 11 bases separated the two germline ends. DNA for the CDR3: TGTGCCTTGAATAACAAGAACACCGGGGAGCTGTTTTTT. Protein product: CALNNKNTGELFF.

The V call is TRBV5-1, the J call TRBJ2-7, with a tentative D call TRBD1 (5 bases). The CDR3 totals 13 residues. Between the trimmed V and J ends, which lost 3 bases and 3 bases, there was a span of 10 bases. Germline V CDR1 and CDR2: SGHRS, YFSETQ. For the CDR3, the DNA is TGCGCCAGCAGCTCAGGGATCATCTACGAGCAGTACTTC. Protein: CASSSGIIYEQYF.